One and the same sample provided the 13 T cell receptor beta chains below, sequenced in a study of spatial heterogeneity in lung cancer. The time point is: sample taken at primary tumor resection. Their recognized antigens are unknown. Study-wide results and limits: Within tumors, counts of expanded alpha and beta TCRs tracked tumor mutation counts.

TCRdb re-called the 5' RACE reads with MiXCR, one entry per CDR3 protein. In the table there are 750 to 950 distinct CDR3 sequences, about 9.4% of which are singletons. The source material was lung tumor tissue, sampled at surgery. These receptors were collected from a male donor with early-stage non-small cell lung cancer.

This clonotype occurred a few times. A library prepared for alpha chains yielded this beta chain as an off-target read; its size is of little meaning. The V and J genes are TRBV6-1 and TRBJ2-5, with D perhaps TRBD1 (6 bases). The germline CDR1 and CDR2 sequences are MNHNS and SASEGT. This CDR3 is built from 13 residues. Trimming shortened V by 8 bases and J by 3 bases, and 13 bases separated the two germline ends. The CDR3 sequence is CASVRGSEETQYF. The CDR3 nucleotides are TGTGCCAGCGTCAGGGGATCAGAAGAGACCCAGTACTTC.

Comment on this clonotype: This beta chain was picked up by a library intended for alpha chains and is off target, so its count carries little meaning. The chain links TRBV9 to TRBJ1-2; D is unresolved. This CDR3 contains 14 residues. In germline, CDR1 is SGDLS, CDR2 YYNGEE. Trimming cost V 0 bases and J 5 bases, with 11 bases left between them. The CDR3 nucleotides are TGTGCCAGCAGCGTAGACCGTAGTCAATATGGCTACACCTTC. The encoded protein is CASSVDRSQYGYTF.

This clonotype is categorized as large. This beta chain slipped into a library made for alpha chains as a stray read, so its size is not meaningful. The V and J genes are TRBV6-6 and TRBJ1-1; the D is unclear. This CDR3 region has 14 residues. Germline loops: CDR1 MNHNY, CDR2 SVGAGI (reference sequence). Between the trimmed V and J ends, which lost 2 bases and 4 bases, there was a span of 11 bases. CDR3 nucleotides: TGTGCCAGCAGTTACGAACGAGGCGTCACTGAAGCTTTCTTT. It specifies CASSYERGVTEAFF.

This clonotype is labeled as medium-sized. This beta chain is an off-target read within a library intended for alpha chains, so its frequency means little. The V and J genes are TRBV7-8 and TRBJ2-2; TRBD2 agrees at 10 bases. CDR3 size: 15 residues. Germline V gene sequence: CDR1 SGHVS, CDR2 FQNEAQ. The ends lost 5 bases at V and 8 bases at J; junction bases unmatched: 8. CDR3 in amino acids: CASSQREGPSGELFF. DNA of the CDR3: TGTGCCAGCAGCCAGCGGGAGGGCCCTTCGGGGGAGCTGTTTTTT.

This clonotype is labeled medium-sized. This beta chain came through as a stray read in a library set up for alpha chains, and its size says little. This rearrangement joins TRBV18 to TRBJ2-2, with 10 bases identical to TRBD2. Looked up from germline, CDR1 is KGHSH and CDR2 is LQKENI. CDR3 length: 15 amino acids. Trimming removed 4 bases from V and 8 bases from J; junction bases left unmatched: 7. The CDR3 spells CASSQPSGRPGELFF. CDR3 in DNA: TGTGCCAGCTCACAACCTAGCGGGAGACCGGGGGAGCTGTTTTTT.

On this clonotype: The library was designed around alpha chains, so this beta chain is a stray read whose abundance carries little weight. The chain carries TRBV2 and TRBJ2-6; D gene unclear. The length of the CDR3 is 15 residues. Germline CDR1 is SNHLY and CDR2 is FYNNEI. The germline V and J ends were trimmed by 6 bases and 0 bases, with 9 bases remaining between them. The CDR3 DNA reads TGTGCCAGCAGCGCTTTCCTCTCTGGGGCCAACGTCCTGACTTTC. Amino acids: CASSAFLSGANVLTF.

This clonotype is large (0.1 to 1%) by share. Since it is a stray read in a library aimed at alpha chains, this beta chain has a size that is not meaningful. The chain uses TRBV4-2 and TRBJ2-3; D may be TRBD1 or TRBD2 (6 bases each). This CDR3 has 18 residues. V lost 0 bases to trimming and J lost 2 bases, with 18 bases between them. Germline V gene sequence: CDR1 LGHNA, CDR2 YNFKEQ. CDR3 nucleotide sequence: TGTGCCAGCAGCCAAGAGTTCAAGGGGGGAACTCACACAGATACGCAGTATTTT. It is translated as CASSQEFKGGTHTDTQYF.

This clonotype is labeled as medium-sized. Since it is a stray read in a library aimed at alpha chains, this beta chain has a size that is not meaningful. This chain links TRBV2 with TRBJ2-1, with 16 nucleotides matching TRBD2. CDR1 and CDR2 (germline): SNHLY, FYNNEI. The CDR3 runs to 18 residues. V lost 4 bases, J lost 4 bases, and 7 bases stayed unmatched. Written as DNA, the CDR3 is TGTGCCAGCAGTGGGGGACTAGCGGGAGGGCCGTGGTACAATGAGCAGTTCTTC. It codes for CASSGGLAGGPWYNEQFF.

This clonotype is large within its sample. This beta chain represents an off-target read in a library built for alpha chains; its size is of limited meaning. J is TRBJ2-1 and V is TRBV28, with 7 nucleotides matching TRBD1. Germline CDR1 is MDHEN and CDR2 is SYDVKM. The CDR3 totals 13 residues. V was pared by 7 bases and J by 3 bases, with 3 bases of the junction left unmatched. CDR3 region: CASIRDSYNEQFF. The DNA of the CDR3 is TGTGCCAGCATTCGGGACAGCTACAATGAGCAGTTCTTC.

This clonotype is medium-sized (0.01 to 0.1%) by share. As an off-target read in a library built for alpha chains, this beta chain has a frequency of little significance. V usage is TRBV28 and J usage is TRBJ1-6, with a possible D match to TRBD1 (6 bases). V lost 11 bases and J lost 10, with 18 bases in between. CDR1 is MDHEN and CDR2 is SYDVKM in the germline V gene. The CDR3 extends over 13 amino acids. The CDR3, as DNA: TGTGCCTCGCACAAGGACAGAGGGTCACCCCTCCACTTT. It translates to CASHKDRGSPLHF. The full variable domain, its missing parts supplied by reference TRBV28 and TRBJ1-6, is DVKVTQSSRYLVKRTGEKVFLECVQDMDHENMFWYRQDPGLGLRLIYFSYDVKMKEKGDIPEGYSVSREKKERFSLILESASTNQTSMYLCASHKDRGSPLHFGNGTRLTVT.

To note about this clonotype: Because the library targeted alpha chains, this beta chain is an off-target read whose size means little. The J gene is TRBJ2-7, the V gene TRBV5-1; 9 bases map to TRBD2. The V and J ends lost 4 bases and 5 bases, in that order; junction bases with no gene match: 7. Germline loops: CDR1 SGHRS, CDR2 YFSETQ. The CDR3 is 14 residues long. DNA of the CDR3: TGCGCCAGCAGCGGAGCGGGAGGTATAAACGAGCAGTACTTC. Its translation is CASSGAGGINEQYF.

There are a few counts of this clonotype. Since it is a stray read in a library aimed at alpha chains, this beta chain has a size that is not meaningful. The CDR3 here is CASSFVRGELFF. CDR3 sequence (DNA): TGTGCCAGCAGCTTCGTTCGGGGGGAGCTGTTTTTT. The rearrangement links TRBV3-1 to TRBJ2-2; no clear D. V was clipped by 5 bases and J by 8 bases, with 9 bases between them. The CDR3 consists of 12 residues. Germline CDR1 and CDR2: LGHDT and YNNKEL (reference sequence).

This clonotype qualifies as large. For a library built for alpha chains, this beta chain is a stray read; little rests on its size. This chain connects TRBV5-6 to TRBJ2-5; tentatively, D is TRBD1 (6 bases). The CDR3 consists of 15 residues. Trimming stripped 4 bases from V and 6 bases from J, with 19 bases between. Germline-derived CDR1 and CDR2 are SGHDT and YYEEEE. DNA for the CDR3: TGTGCCAGCAGCCCAGGGGACGGTATTTCTAAGACCCAGTACTTC. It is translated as CASSPGDGISKTQYF.